These 15 T cell receptor beta chains share one sample of origin, sequenced in a study of shared clonotypes between healthy human individuals. Clones were sequenced by immunoSEQ multiplex PCR, and TCRdb holds only the in-frame ones, with some missing. The data contain about 460,000 clones, 75% to 80% of them singletons. The sequenced sample was PBMCs. The receptors were gathered from a woman aged 40 to 50 in good health. Some clones in this sample may be carry-over from other donors' samples.

The chain has TRBV15 and TRBJ1-2, with a weak D call TRBD1 (5 bases). Germline V gene data show CDR1 as LNHNV and CDR2 as YYDKDF (reference sequence). The ends were cut back, 0 bases at V and 4 bases at J, with 12 bases in the middle. The CDR3 runs 15 residues. The CDR3 DNA is TGTGCCACCAGCAGAGACTATCAGGGAGGCTATGGCTACACCTTC. Translated: CATSRDYQGGYGYTF.

About this clone itself: A read error likely explains this, since a far larger clone differs by one base. Other DNA sequences in the same sample also yield this CDR3. The rearrangement links TRBV19 to TRBJ1-4; 12 bases agree with TRBD1. Germline V gene sequence: CDR1 LNHDA, CDR2 SQIVND (reference sequence). The CDR3 has 14 amino acids. The DNA for the CDR3 is TGTGCCAGTACAACCGGGACAGGGGGCGGGAAACTGTTTTTC. This gives the protein CASTTGTGGGKLFF.

The gene calls are TRBV7-8 and TRBJ2-7, with 8 bases lining up with TRBD1. The V gene's germline CDR1 is SGHVS and CDR2 FQNEAQ. CDR3 length: 14 residues. The V and J ends lost 4 bases and 6 bases, in that order; junction bases with no gene match: 8. The CDR3 nucleotides are TGTGCCAGCAGCTCTAGTCAGGGGGCGGTCGAGCAGTACTTC. The encoded protein is CASSSSQGAVEQYF.

As for this clone: Since a far larger clone is one base different, this is likely a read error. The J gene is TRBJ2-3, the V gene TRBV6-4, with D possibly TRBD1 on 6 matching bases. V was shortened by 3 bases and J by 6 bases, with 10 bases between the two germline ends. Per the germline V gene, CDR1 is MRHNA and CDR2 is SNTAGT. The CDR3 has 13 amino acids. CDR3: CASSEGADDTQYF. In DNA form, the CDR3 reads TGTGCCAGCAGTGAGGGGGCCGATGATACGCAGTATTTT.

The chain links TRBV5-4 to TRBJ2-2, with unresolved D. CDR1 and CDR2 (germline): SGHNT, YYREEE (reference sequence). The CDR3 has 14 amino acids. Trimming pared 3 bases from V and 0 bases from J, leaving 6 bases between. The CDR3 DNA follows: TGTGCCAGCAGCTCGATCACGAACACCGGGGAGCTGTTTTTT. Translating it yields CASSSITNTGELFF.

J is TRBJ1-1 and V is TRBV19; D gene unclear. V was trimmed by 5 bases and J by 0 bases, leaving 25 bases between them. The CDR3 runs 19 residues. Germline assignment: CDR1 LNHDA and CDR2 SQIVND (reference sequence). CDR3 loop: CASSSPLGRWVGMNTEAFF. In nucleotides, the CDR3 is TGTGCCAGTAGTTCCCCACTCGGCAGGTGGGTTGGCATGAACACTGAAGCTTTCTTT.

The chain carries TRBV18 and TRBJ2-1; the match to TRBD2 covers 7 bases. In germline, CDR1 is KGHSH, CDR2 LQKENI. V dropped 1 base and J dropped 7; count of bases not matched to a gene: 7. The CDR3 sequence is 15 residues long. The CDR3 region is CASSPRRERDNEQFF. CDR3 coding DNA: TGTGCCAGCTCACCACGGCGGGAGAGGGATAATGAGCAGTTCTTC.

The chain recombines TRBV5-1 with TRBJ2-5; 10 bases line up with TRBD1. Trimming took 5 bases from V and 4 from J; bases not matched to a gene: 8. Germline V gene data show CDR1 as SGHRS and CDR2 as YFSETQ. The CDR3 is 15 amino acids. CDR3 nucleotides: TGCGCCAGCAGAAGACAGGGGGCGCTAGGAGAGACCCAGTACTTC. Its protein product is CASRRQGALGETQYF.

This chain links TRBV2 with TRBJ1-5; 7 nucleotides agree with TRBD1. CDR3 length: 15 amino acids. Germline V gene data show CDR1 as SNHLY and CDR2 as FYNNEI. The junction had 9 bases not matched to a gene; V was cut back by 5 bases and J by 5 bases. The CDR3 bases are TGTGCCAGCAGTTCCCAGGGGGTGCTACATCAGCCCCAGCATTTT. Translating gives CASSSQGVLHQPQHF.

In its sample, this clone was seen once. The rearrangement uses TRBV5-4 and TRBJ2-6; TRBD1 matches at 7 bases. Trimming at V came to 2 bases and at J to 4 bases, leaving 6 bases not matched to a gene. This CDR3 comprises 16 residues. Germline V gives CDR1 SGHNT, CDR2 YYREEE (reference sequence). CDR3 DNA: TGTGCCAGCAGCTTTTACAGGGGTGCAGGGGCCAACGTCCTGACTTTC. Encoded protein: CASSFYRGAGANVLTF. Variable domain in full (rest from reference TRBV5-4 and TRBJ2-6): ETGVTQSPTHLIKTRGQQVTLRCSSQSGHNTVSWYQQALGQGPQFIFQYYREEENGRGNFPPRFSGLQFPNYSSELNVNALELDDSALYLCASSFYRGAGANVLTFGAGSRLTVL.

To note about this clone: This is likely an artifact of a read error, given a far larger clone one base away. This chain uses TRBV6-5 with TRBJ2-7, with D perhaps TRBD2 (5 bases). This CDR3 region has 15 residues. The germline V gene has CDR1 MNHEY and CDR2 SVGAGI. This CDR3 reads CASGYGGTSLSEQYF. CDR3 DNA: TGTGCCAGCGGTTACGGAGGTACGTCCCTCAGCGAGCAGTACTTC.

The rearrangement uses TRBV7-2 and TRBJ2-1; TRBD2 agrees at 10 bases. The V and J ends lost 6 bases and 10 bases, in that order; junction bases with no gene match: 9. Looked up from germline, CDR1 is SGHTA and CDR2 is FQGNSA. The length of the CDR3 is 14 residues. The chain's CDR3 is CASSTAGGQWEQFF. The CDR3 DNA is TGTGCCAGCAGTACAGCGGGAGGGCAATGGGAGCAGTTCTTC.

Here the CDR3 reads CASSRGGGSGGRGETQYF. The CDR3 region has the DNA TGCGCCAGCAGCCGGGGCGGGGGTTCCGGCGGGAGGGGAGAGACCCAGTACTTC. This chain connects TRBV4-1 to TRBJ2-5; TRBD2 aligns across 9 bases. V gave up 4 bases and J gave up 4 bases; unmatched junction bases: 16. Germline V gives CDR1 MGHRA, CDR2 YSYEKL. This CDR3 spans 18 amino acids.

The chain links TRBV9 to TRBJ2-2, with D possibly being TRBD1 or TRBD2 (6 bases each). V was clipped by 0 bases and J by 2 bases, with 11 bases between them. Germline CDR1 reads SGDLS; CDR2 reads YYNGEE. The CDR3 covers 16 residues. The CDR3 is CASSVGAGGNTGELFF. CDR3 sequence (DNA): TGTGCCAGCAGCGTAGGGGCCGGGGGCAACACCGGGGAGCTGTTTTTT.

The CDR3 reads CASSGSGTGGETQYF. The CDR3 DNA is TGCGCCAGCAGCGGGTCCGGGACAGGGGGAGAGACCCAGTACTTC. The V gene is TRBV5-1, the J gene TRBJ2-5; 11 nucleotides match TRBD1. Germline CDR1 is SGHRS and CDR2 is YFSETQ. Trimming cost V 4 bases and J 4 bases; bases outside gene matches: 6. The CDR3 is 15 amino acids.